The present TCR beta chain was sequenced within a study of blood T cell repertoires in COVID-19. On the study more broadly: From the United States, Italy and Spain came samples of acute and convalescent COVID-19. Sources were T cells, B-cell-depleted T cells, or PBMCs; the material itself was cDNA or gDNA.

Source study methods: Estimated nucleated cell counts came from reference gene primer amplification. Generated by immunoSEQ multiplex PCR, the TCRdb table keeps only in-frame clones and is missing some. V and J calls plus clone size are reproduced from that table; the DNA served to infer D and trimming. The sample includes about 94,000 clones, around 90% of them seen just once. This CDR3 contains 15 residues. Trimming pared 0 bases from V and 8 bases from J, leaving 14 bases between. Germline V gene sequence: CDR1 SGHNT, CDR2 YENEEA. Sequencing was performed on peripheral blood. This clonotype was obtained from an elderly woman with acute or convalescent COVID-19. V usage is TRBV11-3 and J usage is TRBJ2-4; TRBD2 is a possible D gene (7 bases). The CDR3 bases are TGTGCCAGCAGCTTAGACGGGGGGCCTATGGACATTCAGTACTTC. This sequence encodes CASSLDGGPMDIQYF. Together with reference TRBV11-3 and TRBJ2-4, the CDR3 gives the full variable domain: EAGVVQSPRYKIIEKKQPVAFWCNPISGHNTLYWYLQNLGQGPELLIRYENEEAVDDSQLPKDRFSAERLKGVDSTLKIQPAELGDSAVYLCASSLDGGPMDIQYFGAGTRLSVL.